Below are 10 T cell receptor beta chains sequenced from a single sample in a study of T cell responses to AZD1222 COVID-19 vaccine. Only in-frame clones appear in the TCRdb table, and some are missing; sequencing was by immunoSEQ multiplex PCR. The repertoire includes 150,000 to 200,000 clones, 94% of them detected once, and approximately 9.6% sits in the top ten. This specimen was peripheral blood, taken on day 0 of AZD1222 vaccination. The receptors were sampled from an adult in good health.

For this clone: The same CDR3 can be traced to other DNA sequences in this sample. The chain joins TRBV28 to TRBJ1-4; D gene uncertain. Germline V CDR1 and CDR2: MDHEN, SYDVKM. The CDR3 covers 14 residues. V lost 4 bases to trimming and J lost 2 bases, with 8 bases between them. The CDR3 protein is CASSSPVTNEKLFF. The DNA for the CDR3 is TGTGCCAGCAGTTCACCGGTCACTAATGAAAAACTGTTTTTT.

The chain employs TRBV5-8 and TRBJ1-2, with D possibly matching TRBD1 (5 bases). CDR3 length: 12 residues. Germline CDR1 is SGHTS and CDR2 is YDEGEE. V lost 6 bases to trimming and J lost 4 bases, with 10 bases between them. The CDR3 loop is CASTPGGYGYTF. The CDR3 DNA is TGTGCCAGCACCCCGGGGGGCTATGGCTACACCTTC.

The chain is built from TRBV28 and TRBJ2-7, with a weak D call TRBD1 (6 bases). The CDR3 spans 16 residues. CDR1 is MDHEN, CDR2 SYDVKM, per germline. Trimming removed 4 bases from V and 2 bases from J, with 18 bases in between. CDR3 sequence reads: CASSYALNGGTYEQYF. The CDR3 bases are TGTGCCAGCAGTTATGCCCTGAATGGGGGCACCTACGAGCAGTACTTC.

V gene TRBV19 combines with J gene TRBJ1-1; the match to TRBD1 covers 8 bases. The ends lost 4 bases at V and 4 bases at J; junction bases unmatched: 8. Germline V CDR1 and CDR2: LNHDA, SQIVND (reference sequence). The CDR3 has 15 amino acids. The CDR3 spells CASSTDRGWVTEAFF. The CDR3 DNA reads TGTGCCAGTAGTACCGACAGGGGATGGGTCACTGAAGCTTTCTTT.

Only one count was recorded for this clone. The chain employs TRBV7-8 and TRBJ1-1, with a weak D call TRBD1 (5 bases). Germline assignment: CDR1 SGHVS and CDR2 FQNEAQ. V lost 1 base to trimming and J lost 1 base, with 13 bases between them. The CDR3 totals 16 residues. CDR3 loop: CASSLGPGLGNTEAFF. The CDR3 coding sequence is TGTGCCAGCAGCTTAGGTCCGGGACTGGGGAACACTGAAGCTTTCTTT.

V and J are TRBV6-4 and TRBJ1-1, with TRBD1 as a possible D gene (6 bases). Trimming left V 4 bases short and J 4 bases short, with 13 bases between. The CDR3 totals 14 residues. CDR1 MRHNA and CDR2 SNTAGT come from the germline V gene. The CDR3 reads CASSVDRSSTEAFF. In nucleotides, the CDR3 is TGTGCCAGCAGTGTTGACAGGTCAAGCACTGAAGCTTTCTTT.

The CDR3 DNA reads TGTGCCAGCAGCGTAGGGCCGGAAAACACCGGGGAGCTGTTTTTT. This codes for CASSVGPENTGELFF. The rearrangement joins TRBV9 to TRBJ2-2; D uncertain. CDR3 length: 15 residues. The V gene lost 0 bases and the J gene lost 2 bases, with 8 bases spanning the gap. The germline V gene encodes CDR1 SGDLS and CDR2 YYNGEE.

The chain recombines TRBV4-1 with TRBJ1-6; a possible D gene is TRBD1 (5 bases). Germline CDR1 is MGHRA and CDR2 is YSYEKL. CDR3 size: 16 residues. V was cut by 4 bases and J by 7 bases, with 17 bases left in between. Written as DNA, the CDR3 is TGCGCCAGCAGCCCAAGGGACGGGTTGGGAAATTCACCCCTCCACTTT. Its translation: CASSPRDGLGNSPLHF.

This clone was recorded a few times. The genes are TRBV10-1 and TRBJ2-7; 8 bases are a match to TRBD1. With V trimmed by 3 bases and J by 5 bases, 9 bases remained unmatched. The V gene's germline CDR1 is WNHNN and CDR2 SYGVQD (reference sequence). CDR3 size: 15 residues. Here the CDR3 DNA reads TGCGCCAGCAGTGATTTACAGGGGGGCCTTGACGAGCAGTACTTC. Translation: CASSDLQGGLDEQYF.

The V gene is TRBV19, the J gene TRBJ2-7, with 7 bases that match TRBD1. The junction had 0 bases not matched to a gene; V was cut back by 4 bases and J by 6 bases. There are 11 residues in the CDR3. The V gene's germline CDR1 is LNHDA and CDR2 SQIVND (reference sequence). CDR3 in DNA: TGTGCCAGTAGTACAGGGGGCGAGCAGTACTTC. The encoded protein is CASSTGGEQYF.